This T cell receptor beta chain is from a study of cytomegalovirus exposure and HLA in healthy donors (dated by TCRdb to the late 2010s). About the study as a whole: An earlier analysis of approximately 640 of the donors reported 250 to 300 Gb of sequence data and roughly 100 million unique TCR beta sequences from approximately 180 million T cells. An early release covering roughly 600 HLA-typed donors comprised approximately 290 gigabases of sequencing data and around 80 million unique TCR sequences. Of the roughly 400 genotyped donors, 65% to 90% were placed in the genetic ancestry cluster associated with self-reported Caucasian donors. The aim of the study was to test whether cataloging public T cell receptors could identify signatures of past pathogen exposure. Using immunosequencing, the study profiled T cell repertoires from 550 to 750 subjects and related those repertoires to cytomegalovirus serostatus. A separate validation cohort of over 95 different subjects was used in addition to the roughly 620-subject first cohort. To predict cytomegalovirus infection status, the study brought together high-throughput TCR immunosequencing, statistical association of individual TCRs with disease status, and machine learning. A later analysis re-analyzed previously published TCR beta repertoires from several hundred donors and added high-resolution HLA genotyping to study TCR occurrence patterns. Rather than using new phenotypic data, the later analysis identified candidate immune exposures from TCR beta sequences and from how often those sequences occurred across donors. An earlier analysis of 500 to 750 of the donors applied high-throughput TCR beta sequencing to assess whether each TCR beta V gene segment acted as functional or pseudogenic. Donor age, sex, ethnicity and CMV serostatus were collected together with the repertoire data. A later genetic analysis used genome-wide SNP genotypes for about 65% of the roughly 670 donors, treating that subset as a discovery cohort. Every discovery cohort repertoire had been produced on one sequencing platform. Both class I and class II loci were covered by HLA typing, at four-digit resolution. The number of typed donors differed by locus: roughly 629-640 for A, B, C, DRB1 and DQB1; some 500 for DQA1; approximately 600 for DPA1; and roughly 450 for DPB1. A handful of DR-DQ haplotypes were handled as single units for association and clustering because linkage in the cohort was strong. Across under 500 genotyped donors of the cohort, an average of roughly 250,000 unique TCR beta nucleotide sequences per donor were sequenced, and around 19% of those sequences were non-productive.

This clone came up once. The antigen it recognizes is unknown. Nothing much larger sits one base from this clone, and base qualities are not available. The cohort comprised approximately 700 healthy bone marrow donors. Cohort members were all nominally healthy when sampled, although unrecorded immune exposures were likely present. The donor was CMV seropositive and was included in the group of around 300 seropositive cohort members. Every donor gave a peripheral blood sample, and the peripheral blood mononuclear cells from that sample were used for TCR beta sequencing. The Qiagen DNeasy Blood Extraction Kit was used to extract genomic DNA from the blood cell samples. The library was generated by the immunoSEQ multiplex PCR assay. For the multiplex PCR, a mixture combining 60 forward primers for TCR Vbeta segments and 13 reverse primers for TCR Jbeta segments was used. The CDR3 region of rearranged TCR beta genes was amplified from genomic DNA by a multiplex PCR assay. On the Illumina HiSeq System, the amplified TCR beta libraries were sequenced as 87-base-pair reads. For the original study's pipeline: A later analysis counted some 80 million unique TCR beta chains across the 666 repertoires, and around 12 million of these chains were shared by at least two donors. Raw reads were error-corrected and collapsed into unique sequences by a nearest-neighbor algorithm in which closely related sequences were merged to remove PCR and sequencing errors. Alignment of CDR3 sequences to IMGT reference sequences was used to assign V, D and J gene segments. For a sequence to be retained, at least a six-nucleotide match to both a V gene segment and a J gene segment was required. Rearrangements were called productive when the CDR3 lacked stop codons and stayed in frame with V and J; all others were non-productive. Following IMGT convention, CDR3 was defined as the stretch from the second conserved V-encoded cysteine to the conserved J-encoded phenylalanine. The earlier analysis of about 610 of the donors excluded any sequence lacking an unambiguous match to a single V gene segment. In an earlier analysis of approximately 590 of the donors, a V segment was called functional when productive rearrangements were above 56.7%, and segregating when the standard deviation between donors exceeded 5%. A statistical classification framework was built to diagnose cytomegalovirus status from the catalog of TCR beta chain sequences. In a later analysis, V and J genes were assigned by comparing TCR nucleotide sequences against IMGT/GENE-DB human TR gene sequences. The TCRdist pipeline was used in a later analysis to assign CDR3 sequences and most-parsimonious VDJ recombination scenarios. In a later analysis, every TCR beta chain was defined by the combination of its CDR3 amino acid sequence and its V-gene family, and reads without a unique V-gene family were dropped. A later analysis removed 550 to 650 highly shared, low-generation-probability nucleotide sequences to deal with suspected cross-contamination and a sequencing artifact. In a later analysis, a clonal expansion index was calculated for each public chain from normalized within-repertoire ranks of inferred template counts. Generation probabilities in a later analysis came from a VDJ recombination model fitted to out-of-frame rearrangements, and those results were checked against IGoR. In a later analysis, TCR-TCR, TCR-HLA and TCR-CMV co-occurrence was scored with hypergeometric tests, and a repertoire-size bias correction was applied to TCR pairs. In a later analysis, false discovery rates were estimated by permuting HLA or CMV assignments 20 times. In a later analysis, co-occurring TCRs were grouped with DBSCAN, and TCRdist sequence similarity was added when clustering was performed within HLA-allele-positive subsets. Repertoires with fewer than 30,000 or more than 120,000 public chains were left out of co-occurrence clustering, as were about five repertoires with anomalous nucleotide sharing. This immuneACCESS table, as held by TCRdb, lists in-frame sequences with V and J called but not all clones. Of the missing ones, under half trace to an unresolved V gene in checked studies; the others have no known cause. V, J and clone size derive from that table, while D and trimming were established from the DNA sequence. The sample contains around 170,000 clones, around 86% of them found a single time. The ten largest clonotypes hold roughly 6% of the sample.

The cysteine opens and the phenylalanine closes a CDR3 of 15 amino acids. Only CDR3 DNA is held: 45 bases, read in frame from base 1. Sequences SGHNT (CDR1) and YYREEE (CDR2) are obtained from the germline V gene (reference sequence). For this chain, trimming is 3 bases at the V end and 8 bases at the J end, and the number of junction bases without a gene match is 11. Findings and caveats that apply to the study as a whole: Because the 87-base-pair reads could not distinguish some IMGT-functional V segments, including TRBV6-2 and TRBV6-3, those segments were excluded. Three of the identified cytomegalovirus-associated TCR beta chains were confirmed in vitro to be specific for cytomegalovirus antigens. The classifier was reported to diagnose cytomegalovirus status with high specificity and sensitivity in both the original cohort and the validation cohort. It was suggested by the authors that the approach could potentially be generalized to other disease states and immunological phenotypes. Only TCR beta chains were sequenced in this cohort, and the absence of alpha or paired-chain data limited detectable features. Fewer than 20 rarely observed V segments, including chromosome 9 orphons, were excluded from the earlier analysis of approximately 500 of the donors because counts were too low. In a later analysis, several top co-occurrence clusters were reported to appear linked to parvovirus B19, influenza, CMV and Epstein-Barr virus. A total of roughly 160 TCR beta chains were listed by the study as associated with cytomegalovirus. A cluster of highly shared sequence variants was judged likely to be a technical artifact of the sequencing pipeline. An association between a missense DCLRE1C variant and V-gene and J-gene trimming of TCR beta chains was found in a later genetic analysis and replicated in an independent cohort. Linkage disequilibrium might explain the correlated functional status among segregating V segments, but an unknown experimental factor could not be ruled out. Most TCR sequences were observed very rarely across donors, whereas some public TCRs were present in many individuals. In a later analysis, HLA-associated TCR beta chains were found to be more clonally expanded and to have lower generation probabilities than equally common non-associated chains. In a later analysis, over 15,000 TCR beta sequences were associated with specific HLA alleles at a false discovery rate of 0.05. A further reported finding was that TCR beta sequences accurately predicted the HLA-A and HLA-B alleles for most subjects in the first cohort. HLA typing was unavailable for some donors at each locus, so association tests used only the typed subset. Most CMV-associated TCR beta chains appeared to be HLA-restricted in a later analysis, and the HLA associations seemed to be driven largely by CMV exposure. According to a later analysis, TCR association rates differed among HLA loci, with DRB1 alleles showing the most associated TCRs and HLA-C alleles showing the fewest. Strong co-occurrence of HLA alleles, especially DR and DQ, made assigning TCR associations to individual alleles difficult. An earlier analysis of some 590 of the donors showed that most TCR beta V segments appeared in productive rearrangements either about 87% or about 30% of the time, which broadly matched IMGT annotations. CMV serostatus was the only immune exposure information available for the cohort. A later genetic analysis reported fewer N-insertions in productive TCRs among donors in an Asian-associated ancestry cluster than the roughly 720-donor mean. The presence/absence analyses assumed that sequencing depth was roughly uniform across donors, and that assumption may not be true.

This TCR came from a man aged 40-49 years in good health and CMV-seropositive. The sequenced sample was PBMCs. Recombination joined TRBV5-4 with TRBJ1-2; 9 bases in the junction line up with TRBD1. The DNA sequence follows: TGTGCCAGCAGCTCTGAGGGACAGGGCCCCCTAGGCTACACCTTC. Its translation is CASSSEGQGPLGYTF.